The rows below give T cell receptor beta chains drawn from one sample of a study of technical replicates of blood from a handful of donors. The table came from immunoSEQ multiplex PCR; TCRdb's copy has only in-frame clones and leaves some out. Counted here are 10,000 to 15,000 clones, 85% to 95% occurring once; the ten biggest clones make up roughly 6.7%. Sequencing used PBMCs. These receptors were obtained from a human donor in good health. Each CDR3 is given with its conserved first and last residue. The D gene is left open where the match is weak. Clone sizes are given selectively: once, few, many, or a class where the clone is expanded.

. TRBD1 TRBJ2-1 13 TRBV6-1 CASKRQGGSEQFF TGTGCCAGCAAGAGACAGGGGGGTTCTGAGCAGTTCTTC
. TRBD1 TRBJ1-1 13 TRBV7-9 CASSRQGNTEAFF TGTGCCAGCAGCCGACAGGGTAACACTGAAGCTTTCTTT
. . TRBJ2-2 16 TRBV5-1 CASSLVTGNVGGELFF TGCGCCAGCAGCCTCGTTACGGGAAACGTGGGCGGGGAGCTGTTTTTT
. . TRBJ2-5 14 TRBV30 CAWSVDMGFGAQYF TGTGCCTGGAGTGTAGATATGGGTTTCGGGGCCCAGTACTTC
. TRBD1 TRBJ2-5 16 TRBV5-1 CASSDGTGGLPETQYF TGCGCCAGCAGCGACGGGACAGGGGGACTCCCGGAGACCCAGTACTTC
. . TRBJ2-5 12 TRBV7-8 CATRDSQETQYF TGTGCCACCCGGGACTCTCAAGAGACCCAGTACTTC
. TRBD2 TRBJ2-2 18 TRBV9 CASSVFAGGLAGVGELFF TGTGCCAGCAGCGTATTTGCAGGTGGGCTAGCGGGAGTAGGGGAGCTGTTTTTT
. TRBD1 TRBJ2-7 14 TRBV18 CASLTGLSSYEQYF TGTGCCAGCCTGACAGGGTTAAGCTCCTACGAGCAGTACTTC
. TRBD2 TRBJ2-1 16 TRBV28 CASSASSGSADNEQFF TGTGCCAGCAGTGCCTCTAGCGGGAGTGCGGACAATGAGCAGTTCTTC
. . TRBJ2-3 14 TRBV9 CASSVEMRSDTQYF TGTGCCAGCAGCGTAGAAATGCGTTCAGATACGCAGTATTTT
. TRBD1 TRBJ2-2 15 TRBV2 CASSAGTGISGELFF TGTGCCAGCAGTGCCGGGACAGGGATATCCGGGGAGCTGTTTTTT
. . TRBJ1-1 16 TRBV6-1 CASSERVGHAGLGAFF TGTGCCAGCAGTGAACGGGTAGGACACGCGGGATTGGGAGCTTTCTTT
. . TRBJ2-5 14 TRBV6-5 CASSYREVQETQYF TGTGCCAGCAGTTACAGGGAGGTCCAAGAGACCCAGTACTTC
. . TRBJ2-4 15 TRBV21-1 CASSRGQLAKNIQYF TGTGCCAGCAGCAGGGGACAGCTCGCCAAAAACATTCAGTACTTC
. TRBD1 TRBJ1-2 13 TRBV9 CASNTGDNYGYTF TGTGCCAGCAACACAGGGGACAACTATGGCTACACCTTC
. TRBD1 TRBJ2-5 15 TRBV7-7 CASSPTGGGRETQYF TGTGCCAGCAGCCCAACAGGGGGCGGGCGAGAGACCCAGTACTTC
. TRBD2 TRBJ2-3 18 TRBV15 CATSRELAGGPGTDTQYF TGTGCCACCAGCAGAGAGCTAGCGGGAGGGCCTGGCACAGATACGCAGTATTTT
. . TRBJ1-1 13 TRBV6-4 CASSETVNTEAFF TGTGCCAGCAGTGAAACGGTGAACACTGAAGCTTTCTTT
. . TRBJ2-2 18 TRBV5-1 CASKKGILKVANTGELFF TGCGCCAGCAAGAAGGGGATCCTTAAGGTCGCGAACACCGGGGAGCTGTTTTTT
. . TRBJ2-1 11 TRBV5-6 CASSRQLEQFF TGTGCCAGCAGTCGACAGCTAGAGCAGTTCTTC
. TRBD2 TRBJ2-5 15 TRBV6-1 CASRTGTSIMETQYF TGTGCCAGCAGGACCGGGACTAGTATAATGGAGACCCAGTACTTC
. TRBD1 TRBJ2-2 14 TRBV7-3 CASSTTGGYGELFF TGTGCCAGCAGCACGACAGGGGGCTACGGGGAGCTGTTTTTT
. . TRBJ1-1 14 TRBV6-5 CASSYKGMNTEAFF TGTGCCAGCAGTTACAAGGGGATGAACACTGAAGCTTTCTTT
. TRBD1 TRBJ1-1 13 TRBV10-3 CAISATGVTEAFF TGTGCCATCAGTGCGACAGGGGTAACTGAAGCTTTCTTT
. TRBD2 TRBJ2-7 15 TRBV11-2 CASTLGTSGLNEQYF TGTGCCAGCACCTTAGGGACTAGCGGCCTCAACGAGCAGTACTTC
. . TRBJ1-1 15 TRBV4-1 CASSQEVQEGTEAFF TGCGCCAGCAGCCAAGAGGTGCAGGAAGGAACTGAAGCTTTCTTT
. . TRBJ1-5 13 TRBV19 CASSMTGDQPQHF TGTGCCAGTAGTATGACAGGTGATCAGCCCCAGCATTTT
. . TRBJ2-2 17 TRBV10-3 CAISESRVAESTGELFF TGTGCCATCAGTGAGTCGAGGGTAGCGGAGTCCACCGGGGAGCTGTTTTTT
. TRBD1 TRBJ2-7 16 TRBV28 CASRESPGQGLGEQYF TGTGCCAGCAGAGAGAGTCCGGGACAGGGCCTTGGCGAGCAGTACTTC
once . TRBJ2-3 15 TRBV19 CASSLRDWYTDTQYF TGTGCCAGTAGTCTCCGGGACTGGTACACAGATACGCAGTATTTT
. TRBD2 TRBJ2-1 14 TRBV2 CASNGLAVYNEQFF TGTGCCAGCAATGGACTAGCGGTATACAATGAGCAGTTCTTC
. TRBD2 TRBJ2-1 16 TRBV10-3 CAISESQGGSSHEQFF TGTGCCATCAGTGAGTCCCAGGGCGGGAGTTCCCATGAGCAGTTCTTC
. . TRBJ2-7 14 TRBV2 CASSDRGTYYEQYF TGTGCCAGCAGTGATCGCGGAACCTACTACGAGCAGTACTTC
. TRBD1 TRBJ2-1 15 TRBV11-2 CASSTPGQGVNEQFF TGTGCCAGCAGCACACCGGGACAGGGAGTCAATGAGCAGTTCTTC
. TRBD1 TRBJ1-5 14 TRBV2 CASRGQGYNQPQHF TGTGCCAGCAGAGGACAGGGCTACAATCAGCCCCAGCATTTT
. . TRBJ1-1 14 TRBV16 CASSQGAPGTEAFF TGTGCCAGCAGCCAAGGGGCCCCGGGCACTGAAGCTTTCTTT
once . TRBJ2-7 15 TRBV7-8 CASSLGTGPPYEQYF TGTGCCAGCAGCTTAGGAACAGGGCCGCCCTACGAGCAGTACTTC
. TRBD2 TRBJ2-1 15 TRBV6-6 CASTSSGRAKNEQFF TGTGCCAGCACCTCTAGCGGGAGGGCCAAAAATGAGCAGTTCTTC
. . TRBJ2-5 11 TRBV20-1 CSALPQETQYF TGCAGTGCCCTTCCCCAAGAGACCCAGTACTTC
. TRBD2 TRBJ2-1 16 TRBV19 CASKTGTSGLGNEQFF TGTGCCAGTAAAACCGGGACTAGCGGCCTCGGCAATGAGCAGTTCTTC
. . TRBJ2-1 13 TRBV5-6 CASSLGLWNEQFF TGTGCCAGCAGCTTGGGACTGTGGAATGAGCAGTTCTTC
once . TRBJ2-7 14 TRBV6-5 CASSYDRQNYEQYF TGTGCCAGCAGTTACGATCGACAGAACTACGAGCAGTACTTC
. . TRBJ2-3 15 TRBV6-4 CASSDSIEPTDTQYF TGTGCCAGCAGTGACTCAATAGAGCCCACAGATACGCAGTATTTT
. TRBD2 TRBJ2-1 15 TRBV6-5 CASRRSGLAFNEQFF TGTGCCAGCAGGAGATCGGGACTAGCGTTCAATGAGCAGTTCTTC
. TRBD1 TRBJ2-1 14 TRBV25-1 CASSTWTGGYEQFF TGTGCCAGCAGCACTTGGACAGGGGGCTATGAGCAGTTCTTC
. . TRBJ1-2 16 TRBV10-3 CAISENSGVRSYGYTF TGTGCCATCAGTGAGAACTCCGGGGTAAGGTCTTATGGCTACACCTTC